This is a list of T cell receptor beta chains from one sample in a study of T-cell memory formation after mild COVID-19. MiXCR, applied by TCRdb to the 5' RACE reads, yields one record per CDR3 protein. The table shows roughly 580,000 distinct CDR3 sequences, with approximately 19% occurring only once. Sequencing used PBMCs or a T cell subset sorted from them (not recorded which). The receptors here all came from an adult woman who had mild COVID-19 (a few samples of this study predate the infection). Cell type and time point are not known. Both conserved end residues are part of each CDR3. Fields, in order: CDR3 protein, CDR3 DNA, V gene, D gene, J gene, clone size. A D gene is named only where the DNA matches it firmly. The listing skips clone size in some rows; elsewhere it reads once, few, many or a size class.

CASSLRVETEAFF	TGTGCCAGCAGCTTGAGGGTTGAAACTGAAGCTTTCTTT	TRBV7-6	-	TRBJ1-1	once
CASSSRHGGEAGANVLTF	TGTGCCAGCAGCTCCCGCCATGGGGGAGAGGCTGGGGCCAACGTCCTGACTTTC	TRBV5-5	-	TRBJ2-6	-
CASGSSVNTGELFF	TGTGCCAGCGGGTCGTCGGTGAACACCGGGGAGCTGTTTTTT	TRBV7-6	-	TRBJ2-2	-
CASSHPLAGVAKNIQYF	TGCGCCAGCAGCCATCCGCTAGCGGGGGTGGCCAAAAACATTCAGTACTTC	TRBV4-1	TRBD2	TRBJ2-4	-
CATRPSGGYNEQFF	TGTGCCACCAGGCCTAGCGGGGGTTACAATGAGCAGTTCTTC	TRBV24-1	TRBD2	TRBJ2-1	many
CASSQVGTSSDEQFF	TGTGCCAGCAGCCAAGTCGGGACTTCCTCGGATGAGCAGTTCTTC	TRBV4-2	-	TRBJ2-1	-
CASSHKGPSKYGYTF	TGTGCCAGCAGCCATAAGGGCCCCAGTAAATATGGCTACACCTTC	TRBV7-8	-	TRBJ1-2	few
CASATGTNSYEQYF	TGTGCCAGTGCGACCGGGACAAACTCCTACGAGCAGTACTTC	TRBV19	-	TRBJ2-7	-
CASSRNGGQDTGELFF	TGCGCCAGCAGCCGGAATGGGGGGCAGGACACCGGGGAGCTGTTTTTT	TRBV5-1	-	TRBJ2-2	few
CSVRETTGELFF	TGCAGCGTGAGGGAGACCACCGGGGAGCTGTTTTTT	TRBV29-1	-	TRBJ2-2	-
CATSRPGTGFFVLTF	TGTGCCACCAGCAGGCCCGGGACAGGGTTCTTCGTCCTGACTTTC	TRBV15	TRBD1	TRBJ2-6	-
CASSWSTGSSYNEQFF	TGTGCCAGCAGCTGGTCGACAGGGAGCTCCTACAATGAGCAGTTCTTC	TRBV7-2	TRBD1	TRBJ2-1	once
CASSEPNSHRGRPYNEQFF	TGTGCCAGCAGTGAACCAAATAGTCACAGGGGGCGCCCCTACAATGAGCAGTTCTTC	TRBV2	TRBD1	TRBJ2-1	-
CASSLTGLSEAFF	TGTGCCAGCAGTTTGACAGGGTTGTCTGAAGCTTTCTTT	TRBV12-3/TRBV12-4	TRBD1	TRBJ1-1	-
CASSLPGGGYNEQFF	TGTGCCAGCAGCTTACCAGGGGGCGGATACAATGAGCAGTTCTTC	TRBV7-9	TRBD1	TRBJ2-1	-
CASSMGAGYLNEQFF	TGTGCCAGTAGTATGGGCGCGGGGTATCTCAATGAGCAGTTCTTC	TRBV19	-	TRBJ2-1	-
CASSWKEAYEQYF	TGTGCCAGCAGCTGGAAAGAAGCCTACGAGCAGTACTTC	TRBV7-6	-	TRBJ2-7	few
CASRADGTGELFF	TGTGCCAGCAGGGCGGATGGGACCGGGGAGCTGTTTTTT	TRBV7-9	-	TRBJ2-2	few
CAISEASGLLTGELFF	TGTGCCATCAGCGAGGCTAGCGGGCTTCTCACCGGGGAGCTGTTTTTT	TRBV10-3	TRBD2	TRBJ2-2	-
CAISSSSGGSHQPQHF	TGTGCCATCAGTTCCTCCTCGGGGGGCTCGCATCAGCCCCAGCATTTT	TRBV10-3	-	TRBJ1-5	-
CATSESPGSDSHYGYTF	TGTGCCACCAGTGAATCCCCCGGATCGGACAGCCACTATGGCTACACCTTC	TRBV24-1	-	TRBJ1-2	few
CASSLEGRTAFF	TGTGCCAGCAGCTTAGAGGGCAGGACCGCTTTCTTT	TRBV7-2	-	TRBJ1-1	few
CASSLGRGYQETQYF	TGTGCCAGCAGTTTAGGTCGGGGGTACCAAGAGACCCAGTACTTC	TRBV12-3/TRBV12-4	-	TRBJ2-5	few
CASSQVARREGAQYF	TGCGCCAGCAGCCAAGTGGCAAGACGGGAGGGGGCCCAGTACTTC	TRBV4-1	TRBD2	TRBJ2-5	-
CASRRGTAYNEQFF	TGTGCCAGCAGACGAGGGACAGCCTACAATGAGCAGTTCTTC	TRBV9	TRBD1	TRBJ2-1	once
CASSLGRITYEQYF	TGTGCCAGCAGCTTGGGACGGATCACCTACGAGCAGTACTTC	TRBV11-3	-	TRBJ2-7	few
CASSLDSSPYNEQFF	TGCGCCAGCAGCTTAGACAGCTCCCCCTACAATGAGCAGTTCTTC	TRBV5-1	-	TRBJ2-1	-
CASSLRSLGTEAFF	TGTGCCAGCAGTTTAAGATCCCTTGGTACTGAAGCTTTCTTT	TRBV12-3/TRBV12-4	-	TRBJ1-1	-
CASSRLGQPEAFF	TGTGCCAGCAGCCGACTCGGACAGCCTGAAGCTTTCTTT	TRBV7-9	-	TRBJ1-1	-
CASSLAVERSYNEQFF	TGCGCCAGCAGCTTGGCCGTAGAAAGGTCCTACAATGAGCAGTTCTTC	TRBV5-1	-	TRBJ2-1	few
CASGLVLWRGLAKNIQYF	TGTGCTAGTGGTTTGGTACTATGGAGGGGATTAGCCAAAAACATTCAGTACTTC	TRBV12-5	-	TRBJ2-4	-
CASSPGPGSHDYGYTF	TGTGCCAGCTCACCAGGTCCAGGGTCTCACGACTATGGCTACACCTTC	TRBV18	-	TRBJ1-2	few
CASSYLGTNTEAFF	TGTGCCAGCAGTTACCTGGGAACGAACACTGAAGCTTTCTTT	TRBV6-5	-	TRBJ1-1	few
CASSPSGHRLYGYTF	TGTGCCAGCAGCCCGTCCGGTCACAGGCTCTATGGCTACACCTTC	TRBV7-3	-	TRBJ1-2	-
CATSDLNYEQYF	TGTGCCACCAGTGATTTGAACTACGAGCAGTACTTC	TRBV24-1	-	TRBJ2-7	-
CASRTGDTQYF	TGTGCCAGCAGGACTGGGGATACGCAGTATTTT	TRBV27	-	TRBJ2-3	-
CSASGGSWNYGYTF	TGCAGTGCGAGCGGGGGCTCTTGGAACTATGGCTACACCTTC	TRBV20-1	-	TRBJ1-2	few
CASSVDGSPDNEQFF	TGTGCCAGCAGCGTAGATGGGTCCCCCGACAATGAGCAGTTCTTC	TRBV9	-	TRBJ2-1	-
CASSFQALTDTQYF	TGCGCCAGCAGCTTCCAGGCCCTCACAGATACGCAGTATTTT	TRBV5-1	-	TRBJ2-3	few
CASSLQKGQARFSPLHF	TGTGCCAGCAGCCTTCAGAAGGGACAGGCCCGTTTTTCACCCCTCCACTTT	TRBV7-8	TRBD1	TRBJ1-6	few
CASSESGVGGSPLHF	TGTGCCAGCAGTGAGTCGGGGGTCGGGGGATCACCCCTCCACTTT	TRBV2	-	TRBJ1-6	few
CASSSGGRYEQFF	TGTGCCAGCAGTTCGGGGGGGCGGTATGAGCAGTTCTTC	TRBV7-2	TRBD2	TRBJ2-1	few
CASSLVTLRTDTQYF	TGTGCCAGCAGCTTAGTCACCTTACGCACAGATACGCAGTATTTT	TRBV7-8	-	TRBJ2-3	few
CASSQSSYEQYF	TGTGCCAGCAGCCAGAGCTCCTACGAGCAGTACTTC	TRBV11-2	-	TRBJ2-7	many
CASEGSYEQYF	TGTGCCAGCGAGGGCTCCTACGAGCAGTACTTC	TRBV6-2/TRBV6-3	-	TRBJ2-7	-
CSLRQPNTEAFF	TGCAGTTTACGACAGCCGAACACTGAAGCTTTCTTT	TRBV20-1	-	TRBJ1-1	few
CAWSATSGRTEAFF	TGTGCCTGGAGTGCCACTTCGGGTCGAACTGAAGCTTTCTTT	TRBV30	-	TRBJ1-1	-
CASGSNTGELFF	TGTGCTAGTGGTTCGAACACCGGGGAGCTGTTTTTT	TRBV12-5	-	TRBJ2-2	many
CASSPLGQGIQETQYF	TGTGCCAGCAGTCCGCTCGGACAGGGTATCCAAGAGACCCAGTACTTC	TRBV25-1	TRBD1	TRBJ2-5	many
CASSLGFGRGTDTQYF	TGTGCCAGCAGCTTAGGGTTCGGGAGGGGCACAGATACGCAGTATTTT	TRBV7-2	TRBD2	TRBJ2-3	few
CASSQEQTGGQETQYF	TGCGCCAGCAGCCAAGAACAGACAGGGGGTCAAGAGACCCAGTACTTC	TRBV4-1	TRBD1	TRBJ2-5	few
CASSRSGLTYNEQFF	TGTGCCAGCAGCCGTTCAGGGTTGACCTACAATGAGCAGTTCTTC	TRBV7-3	-	TRBJ2-1	few
CASSLSPQDETQYF	TGTGCCAGCAGCTTATCCCCTCAGGATGAGACCCAGTACTTC	TRBV7-3	-	TRBJ2-5	few
CSGRGSSYEQYF	TGCAGCGGGAGGGGGAGCTCCTACGAGCAGTACTTC	TRBV29-1	-	TRBJ2-7	few
CASSFGREQYF	TGTGCCAGCAGTTTTGGGCGGGAGCAGTACTTC	TRBV12-3/TRBV12-4	-	TRBJ2-7	many
CASSPRAGSNSPLHF	TGTGCCAGCAGCCCAAGGGCAGGGTCCAATTCACCCCTCCACTTT	TRBV7-3	-	TRBJ1-6	-
CASSTRAESPPTEAFF	TGTGCCAGCAGCACCCGGGCCGAAAGCCCCCCCACTGAAGCTTTCTTT	TRBV5-5	-	TRBJ1-1	-
CASSPQRTGIHEQFF	TGTGCCAGCAGCCCCCAGAGGACAGGGATACATGAGCAGTTCTTC	TRBV7-3	TRBD1	TRBJ2-1	few
CAWSVISDTQYF	TGTGCCTGGAGTGTAATCTCAGATACGCAGTATTTT	TRBV30	-	TRBJ2-3	-
CASSPRDRVHTGELFF	TGCGCCAGCAGCCCCCGGGACAGGGTCCACACCGGGGAGCTGTTTTTT	TRBV5-1	TRBD1	TRBJ2-2	many